Listed here is a single T cell receptor beta chain. Antigen specificity is unknown. Sequencing libraries made from TCR beta cDNA carried unique molecular identifiers. TCRdb passed the PCR reads through MiXCR, listing each CDR3 protein once. Found here are a few hundred thousand distinct CDR3 sequences, less than 40% of them singletons; the top ten hold around 15%. The sample belongs to a study of post-analysis software for immune sequencing data. Notes on the study in general: A few TRBV segments appeared more often in patients than in controls, and TRBV5-6, TRBV5-1 and TRBV20-1 were among these.

J lost 2 bases, V lost 3 bases, and 9 bases had no gene match. Germline CDR1 is LNHDA and CDR2 is SQIVND (reference sequence). The CDR3 runs to 17 residues. The rearrangement uses TRBV19 and TRBJ2-1; the match to TRBD2 covers 8 bases. The clonotype originates from a girl aged 5 to 17 with multiple sclerosis. Sequencing input: blood. The CDR3 DNA reads as TGTGCCAGTAGTATGCGAATCGGGGGGGCCCCCTACAATGAGCAGTTCTTC. This gives the protein CASSMRIGGAPYNEQFF.